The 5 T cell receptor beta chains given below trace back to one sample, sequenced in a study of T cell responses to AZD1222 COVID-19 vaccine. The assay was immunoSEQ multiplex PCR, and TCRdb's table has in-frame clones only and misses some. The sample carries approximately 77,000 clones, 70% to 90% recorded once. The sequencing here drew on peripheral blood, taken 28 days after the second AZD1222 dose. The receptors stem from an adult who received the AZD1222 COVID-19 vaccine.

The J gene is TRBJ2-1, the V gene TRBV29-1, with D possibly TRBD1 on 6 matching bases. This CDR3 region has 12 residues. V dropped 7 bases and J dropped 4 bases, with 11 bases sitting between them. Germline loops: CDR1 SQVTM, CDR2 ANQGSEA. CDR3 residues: CSGGDRYNEQFF. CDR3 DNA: TGCAGCGGGGGTGACAGGTACAATGAGCAGTTCTTC.

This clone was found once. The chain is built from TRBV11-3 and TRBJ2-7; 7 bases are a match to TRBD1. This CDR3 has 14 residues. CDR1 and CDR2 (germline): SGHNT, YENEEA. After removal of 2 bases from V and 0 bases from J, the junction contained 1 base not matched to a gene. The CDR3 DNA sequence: TGTGCCAGCAGCTTACAGGGGGACTCCTACGAGCAGTACTTC. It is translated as CASSLQGDSYEQYF.

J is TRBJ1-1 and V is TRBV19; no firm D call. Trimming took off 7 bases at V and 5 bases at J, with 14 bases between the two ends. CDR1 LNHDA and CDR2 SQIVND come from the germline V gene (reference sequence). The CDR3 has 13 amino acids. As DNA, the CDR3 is TGTGCCAGTACCCGGGTTATAGGGACTGAAGCTTTCTTT. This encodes CASTRVIGTEAFF.

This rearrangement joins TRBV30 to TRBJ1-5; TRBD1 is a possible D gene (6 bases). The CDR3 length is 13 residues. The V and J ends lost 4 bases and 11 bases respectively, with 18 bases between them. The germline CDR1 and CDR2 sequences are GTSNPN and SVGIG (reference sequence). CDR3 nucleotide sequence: TGTGCCTGGACCAAGGACAGTCAAGGGGCCCAGCATTTT. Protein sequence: CAWTKDSQGAQHF.

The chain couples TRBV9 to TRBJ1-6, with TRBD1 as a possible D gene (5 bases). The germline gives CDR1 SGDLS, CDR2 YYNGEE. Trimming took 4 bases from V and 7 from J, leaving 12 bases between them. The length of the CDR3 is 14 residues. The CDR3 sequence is CASSLQGENSPLHF. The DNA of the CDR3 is TGTGCCAGCAGCCTTCAGGGAGAAAATTCACCCCTCCACTTT.